Below, one T cell receptor (beta chain) is given with its context. Cohort allocation depended upon clinical history that participants reported. Recovery among Cohort 3 donors was established by two negative PCRs, clearance, or symptom resolution. This sample is drawn from a study of blood T cell repertoires in COVID-19. Study-wide background: Nucleic acid was either cDNA or gDNA, and it came from T cells, B-cell-depleted T cells, or PBMCs.

CDR3 length: 13 amino acids. Deletions cut 3 bases from V and 5 bases from J, with 8 bases between. Germline CDR1 KGHSH, CDR2 LQKENI. Clones were read by immunoSEQ multiplex PCR, and TCRdb kept only the in-frame ones, dropping some. The data hold 250,000 to 300,000 clones, with 70% to 90% observed a single time. V gene TRBV18 combines with J gene TRBJ2-1; maybe TRBD1 (5 bases). Sequenced material: PBMCs or T cells enriched from blood (not recorded which). This TCR was recovered from a man aged 18 to 29 who had recovered from COVID-19. CDR3 nucleotide sequence: TGTGCCAGCTCACCCCAGGGTAACAATGAGCAGTTCTTC. Translation: CASSPQGNNEQFF.